The entry below describes one TCR beta chain. With no exception, relapse followed autologous stem cell transplantation in all patients, and brentuximab vedotin exposure varied. The sample belongs to a study of PD-1 blockade in classical Hodgkin lymphoma. TCRdb keeps only in-frame clones here, not all; method: immunoSEQ multiplex PCR. The sample consists of 15,000 to 20,000 clones, 70% to 80% of them appearing once. The CDR3 runs to 16 residues. The V and J ends lost 2 bases and 0 bases respectively, with 11 bases between them. Germline-derived CDR1 and CDR2 are MDHEN and SYDVKM. Source: peripheral blood mononuclear cells (PBMCs), taken at baseline. This sequence was found in a human donor with classical Hodgkin lymphoma. The V call is TRBV28, the J call TRBJ1-5; unclear D gene. This CDR3 reads CASSLDTTYSNQPQHF. In DNA, the CDR3 is TGTGCCAGCAGTTTAGACACCACCTATAGCAATCAGCCCCAGCATTTT.